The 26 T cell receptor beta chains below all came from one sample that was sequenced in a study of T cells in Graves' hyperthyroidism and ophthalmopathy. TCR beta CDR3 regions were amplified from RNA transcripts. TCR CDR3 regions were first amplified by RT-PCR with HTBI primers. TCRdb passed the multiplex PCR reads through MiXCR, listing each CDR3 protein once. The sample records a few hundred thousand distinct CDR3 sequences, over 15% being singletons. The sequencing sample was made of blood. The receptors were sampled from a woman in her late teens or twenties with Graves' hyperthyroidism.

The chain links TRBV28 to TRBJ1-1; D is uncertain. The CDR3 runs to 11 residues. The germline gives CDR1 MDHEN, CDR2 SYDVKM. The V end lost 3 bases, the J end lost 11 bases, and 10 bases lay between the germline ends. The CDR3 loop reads CASSLSVGAFF. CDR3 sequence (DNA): TGTGCCAGCAGTTTGAGCGTGGGGGCTTTCTTT.

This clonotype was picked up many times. As DNA, the CDR3 is TGTGCCAGCAGGGGTCTCGACAGGGTAGGGGAGCAGTACTTC. Translating gives CASRGLDRVGEQYF. This chain joins TRBV11-2 and TRBJ2-7, with TRBD1 matching over 7 bases. V lost 6 bases, J lost 7 bases, and 12 bases stayed unmatched. This CDR3 is built from 14 residues. Germline-derived CDR1 and CDR2 are SGHAT and FQNNGV.

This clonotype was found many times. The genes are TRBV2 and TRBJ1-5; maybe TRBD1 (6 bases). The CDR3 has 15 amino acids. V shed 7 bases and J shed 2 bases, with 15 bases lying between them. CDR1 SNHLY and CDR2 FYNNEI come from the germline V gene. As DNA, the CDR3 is TGTGCCAGCAACCGGGGGGGCAGGGGCAATCAGCCCCAGCATTTT. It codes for CASNRGGRGNQPQHF.

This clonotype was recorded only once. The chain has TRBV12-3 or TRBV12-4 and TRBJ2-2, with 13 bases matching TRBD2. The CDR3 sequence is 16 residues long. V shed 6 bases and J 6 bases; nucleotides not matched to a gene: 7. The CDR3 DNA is TGTGCCAGCAGCTCCACGGGACTAGCGGGGTCCGGGGAGCTGTTTTTT. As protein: CASSSTGLAGSGELFF.

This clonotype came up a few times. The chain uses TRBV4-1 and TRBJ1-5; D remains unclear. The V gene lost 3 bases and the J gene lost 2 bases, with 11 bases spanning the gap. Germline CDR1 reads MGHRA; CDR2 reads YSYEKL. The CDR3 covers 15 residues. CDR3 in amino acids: CASSQVGPGNQPQHF. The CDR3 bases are TGCGCCAGCAGCCAGGTAGGCCCGGGCAATCAGCCCCAGCATTTT.

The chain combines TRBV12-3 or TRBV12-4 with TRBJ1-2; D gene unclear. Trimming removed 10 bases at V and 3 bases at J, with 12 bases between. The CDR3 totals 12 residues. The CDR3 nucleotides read TGTGCCACCACCGGACGTGACTATGGCTACACCTTC. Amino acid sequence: CATTGRDYGYTF.

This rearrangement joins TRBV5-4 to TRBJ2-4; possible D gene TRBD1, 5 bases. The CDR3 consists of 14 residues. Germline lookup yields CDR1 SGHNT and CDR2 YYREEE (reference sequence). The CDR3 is CVGSLLGPKNIQYF. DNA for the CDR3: TGTGTCGGCAGCTTGTTGGGGCCCAAAAACATTCAGTACTTC.

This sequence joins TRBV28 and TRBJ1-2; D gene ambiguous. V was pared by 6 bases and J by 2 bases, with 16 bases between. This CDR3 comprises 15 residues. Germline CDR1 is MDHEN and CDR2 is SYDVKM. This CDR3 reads CASSTLRERNYGYTF. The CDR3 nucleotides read TGTGCCAGCAGCACATTAAGGGAACGAAACTATGGCTACACCTTC.

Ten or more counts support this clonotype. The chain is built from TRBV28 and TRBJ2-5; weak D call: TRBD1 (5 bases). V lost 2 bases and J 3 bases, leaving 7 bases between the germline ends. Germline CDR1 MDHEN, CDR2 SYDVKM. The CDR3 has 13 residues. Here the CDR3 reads CASSLRGKETQYF. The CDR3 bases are TGTGCCAGCAGTTTAAGGGGAAAAGAGACCCAGTACTTC. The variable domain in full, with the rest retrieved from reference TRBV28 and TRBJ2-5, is DVKVTQSSRYLVKRTGEKVFLECVQDMDHENMFWYRQDPGLGLRLIYFSYDVKMKEKGDIPEGYSVSREKKERFSLILESASTNQTSMYLCASSLRGKETQYFGPGTRLLVL.

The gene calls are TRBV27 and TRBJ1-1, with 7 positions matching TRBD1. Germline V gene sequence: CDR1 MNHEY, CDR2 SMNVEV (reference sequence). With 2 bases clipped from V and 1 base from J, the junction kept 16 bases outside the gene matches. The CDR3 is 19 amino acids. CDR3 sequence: CASSLPEGWDSHTNTEAFF. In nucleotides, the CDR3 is TGTGCCAGCAGTTTACCCGAGGGCTGGGACAGCCACACGAACACTGAAGCTTTCTTT.

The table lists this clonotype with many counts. Here the CDR3 DNA reads TGTGCCACCAGCAGAGATGATTCTCCCAGTTGGCCCCTCCACTTT. Its translation is CATSRDDSPSWPLHF. This chain joins TRBV15 and TRBJ1-6; D is undetermined. Germline CDR1 LNHNV, CDR2 YYDKDF (reference sequence). The CDR3 contains 15 residues. Deletions cut 0 bases from V and 13 bases from J, with 16 bases between.

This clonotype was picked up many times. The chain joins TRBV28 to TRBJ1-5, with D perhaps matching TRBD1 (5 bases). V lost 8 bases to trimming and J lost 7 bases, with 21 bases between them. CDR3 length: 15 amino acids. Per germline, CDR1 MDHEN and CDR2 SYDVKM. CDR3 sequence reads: CASAPGAGRAQPQHF. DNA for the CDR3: TGTGCCAGCGCTCCCGGGGCAGGGCGGGCCCAGCCCCAGCATTTT.

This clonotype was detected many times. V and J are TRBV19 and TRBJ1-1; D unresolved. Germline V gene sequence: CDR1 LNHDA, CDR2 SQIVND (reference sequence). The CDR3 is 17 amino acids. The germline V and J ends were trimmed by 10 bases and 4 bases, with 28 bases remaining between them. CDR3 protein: CANLPGRREQEGTEAFF. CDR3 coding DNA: TGTGCCAACTTGCCCGGCAGACGTGAGCAAGAAGGCACTGAAGCTTTCTTT.

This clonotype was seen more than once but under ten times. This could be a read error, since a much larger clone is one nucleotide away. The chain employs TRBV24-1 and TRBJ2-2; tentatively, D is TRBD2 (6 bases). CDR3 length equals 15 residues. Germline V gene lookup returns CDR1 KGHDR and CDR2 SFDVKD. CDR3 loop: CATIDPTRETGELFF. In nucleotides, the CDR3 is TGTGCCACCATTGATCCGACTAGAGAGACCGGGGAGCTGTTTTTT.

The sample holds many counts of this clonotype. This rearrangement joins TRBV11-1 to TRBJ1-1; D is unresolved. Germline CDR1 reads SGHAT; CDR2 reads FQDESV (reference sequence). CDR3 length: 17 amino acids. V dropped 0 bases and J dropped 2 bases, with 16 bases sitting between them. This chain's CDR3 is CASSLASSRLPNTEAFF. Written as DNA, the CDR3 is TGTGCCAGCAGCTTAGCCTCATCACGGTTACCCAACACTGAAGCTTTCTTT.

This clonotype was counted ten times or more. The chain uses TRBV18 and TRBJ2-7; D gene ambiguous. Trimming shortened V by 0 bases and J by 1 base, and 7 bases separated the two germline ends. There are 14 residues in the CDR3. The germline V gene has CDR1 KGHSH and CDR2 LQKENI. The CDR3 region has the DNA TGTGCCAGCTCACCACCGAGTCAGTCCTACGAGCAGTACTTC. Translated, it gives CASSPPSQSYEQYF.

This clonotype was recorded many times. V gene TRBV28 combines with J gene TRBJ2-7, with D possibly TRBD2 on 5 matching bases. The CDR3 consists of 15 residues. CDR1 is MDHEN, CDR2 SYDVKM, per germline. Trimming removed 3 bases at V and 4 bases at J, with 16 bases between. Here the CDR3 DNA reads TGTGCCAGCAGTTTTAAAAGAGTAAGGACTTACGAGCAGTACTTC. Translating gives CASSFKRVRTYEQYF. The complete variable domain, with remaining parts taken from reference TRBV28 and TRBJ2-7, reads DVKVTQSSRYLVKRTGEKVFLECVQDMDHENMFWYRQDPGLGLRLIYFSYDVKMKEKGDIPEGYSVSREKKERFSLILESASTNQTSMYLCASSFKRVRTYEQYFGPGTRLTVT.

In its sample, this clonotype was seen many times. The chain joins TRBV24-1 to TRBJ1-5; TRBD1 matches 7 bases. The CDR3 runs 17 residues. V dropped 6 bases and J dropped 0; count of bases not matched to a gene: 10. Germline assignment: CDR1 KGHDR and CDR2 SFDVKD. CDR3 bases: TGTGCCACCAGTATTGGGACAGAGGTTTATAGCAATCAGCCCCAGCATTTT. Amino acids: CATSIGTEVYSNQPQHF.

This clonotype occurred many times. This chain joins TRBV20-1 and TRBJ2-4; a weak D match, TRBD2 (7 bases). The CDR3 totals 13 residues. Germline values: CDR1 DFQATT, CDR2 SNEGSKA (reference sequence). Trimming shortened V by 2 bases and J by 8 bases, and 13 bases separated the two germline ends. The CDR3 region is CSARLGGRDIQYF. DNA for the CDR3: TGCAGTGCTAGACTCGGGGGGCGTGACATTCAGTACTTC.

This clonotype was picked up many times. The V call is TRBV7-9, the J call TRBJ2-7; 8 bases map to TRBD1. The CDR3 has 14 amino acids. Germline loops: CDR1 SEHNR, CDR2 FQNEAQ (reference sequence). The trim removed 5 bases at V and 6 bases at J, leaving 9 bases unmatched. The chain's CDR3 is CASSAQTGAGEQYF. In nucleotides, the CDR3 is TGTGCCAGCAGCGCGCAGACAGGGGCGGGCGAGCAGTACTTC.

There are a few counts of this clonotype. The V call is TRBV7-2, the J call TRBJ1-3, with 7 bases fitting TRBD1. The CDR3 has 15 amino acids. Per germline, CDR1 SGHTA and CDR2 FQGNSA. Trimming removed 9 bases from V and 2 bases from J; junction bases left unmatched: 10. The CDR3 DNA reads TGTGCCAGTAACATACTAGGGGGCCCTGGAAACACCATATATTTT. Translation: CASNILGGPGNTIYF. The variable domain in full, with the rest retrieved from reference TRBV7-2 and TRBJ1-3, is GAGVSQSPSNKVTEKGKDVELRCDPISGHTALYWYRQSLGQGLEFLIYFQGNSAPDKSGLPSDRFSAERTGGSVSTLTIQRTQQEDSAVYLCASNILGGPGNTIYFGEGSWLTVV.

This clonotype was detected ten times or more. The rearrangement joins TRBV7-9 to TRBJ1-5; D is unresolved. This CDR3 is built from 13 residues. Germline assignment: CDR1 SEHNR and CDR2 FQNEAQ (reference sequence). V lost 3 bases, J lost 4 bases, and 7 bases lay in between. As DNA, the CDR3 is TGTGCCAGCAGCTTTTCCGGGAATCAGCCCCAGCATTTT. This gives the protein CASSFSGNQPQHF.

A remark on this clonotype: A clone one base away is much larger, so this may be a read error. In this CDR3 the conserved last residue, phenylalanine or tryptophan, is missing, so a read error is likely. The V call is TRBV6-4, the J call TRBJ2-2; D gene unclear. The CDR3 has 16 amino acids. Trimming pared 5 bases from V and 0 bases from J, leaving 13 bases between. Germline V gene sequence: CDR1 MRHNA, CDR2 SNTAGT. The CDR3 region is CASSTVNLPNTGELFL. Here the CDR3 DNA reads TGTGCCAGCAGTACAGTAAACTTACCGAACACCGGGGAGCTGTTTTTG.

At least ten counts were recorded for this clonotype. CDR3 DNA: TGTGCCAGCGGAGTATGGGGCCAACAGCAGTACTTC. Protein: CASGVWGQQQYF. The chain couples TRBV7-9 to TRBJ2-7; the D gene is possibly TRBD1 (5 bases). The CDR3 extends over 12 amino acids. The V end lost 8 bases, the J end lost 8 bases, and 16 bases lay between the germline ends. The germline CDR1 and CDR2 sequences are SEHNR and FQNEAQ (reference sequence).

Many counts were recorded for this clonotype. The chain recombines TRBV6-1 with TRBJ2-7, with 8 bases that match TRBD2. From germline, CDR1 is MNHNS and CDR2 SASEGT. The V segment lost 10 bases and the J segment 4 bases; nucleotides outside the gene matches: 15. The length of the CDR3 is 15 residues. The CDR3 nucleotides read TGTGCCACGCTCCCTTCCGCGGGGGGCGTTTACGAGCAGTACTTC. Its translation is CATLPSAGGVYEQYF.

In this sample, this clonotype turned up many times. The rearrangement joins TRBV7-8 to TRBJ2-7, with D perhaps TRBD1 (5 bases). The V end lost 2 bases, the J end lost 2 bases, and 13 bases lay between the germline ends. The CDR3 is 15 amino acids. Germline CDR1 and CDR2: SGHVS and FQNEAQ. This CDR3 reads CASSLYSDRPYEQYF. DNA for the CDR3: TGTGCCAGCAGCTTATACTCCGACAGACCCTACGAGCAGTACTTC.